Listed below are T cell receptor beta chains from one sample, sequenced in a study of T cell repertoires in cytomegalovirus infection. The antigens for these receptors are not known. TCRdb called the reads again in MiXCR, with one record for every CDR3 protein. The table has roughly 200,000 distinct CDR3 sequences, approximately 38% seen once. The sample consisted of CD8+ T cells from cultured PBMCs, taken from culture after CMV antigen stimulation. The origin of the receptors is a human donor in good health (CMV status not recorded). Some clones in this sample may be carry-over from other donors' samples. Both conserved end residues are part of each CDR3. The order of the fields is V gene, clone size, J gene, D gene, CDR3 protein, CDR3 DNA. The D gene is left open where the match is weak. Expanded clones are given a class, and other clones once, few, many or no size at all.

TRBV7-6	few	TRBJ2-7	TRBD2	CASSLASGSSEQYF	TGTGCCAGCAGCTTGGCTAGCGGGAGTTCCGAGCAGTACTTC
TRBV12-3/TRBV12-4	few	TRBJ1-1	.	CASSFSLGVTREGAFF	TGTGCCAGCAGTTTTAGTCTGGGAGTGACCCGGGAGGGAGCTTTCTTT
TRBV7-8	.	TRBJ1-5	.	CASSLERQHPYSNQPQHF	TGTGCCAGCAGCTTAGAGAGACAGCACCCTTATAGCAATCAGCCCCAGCATTTT
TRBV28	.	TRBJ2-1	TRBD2	CASSETGTTPNEQFF	TGTGCCAGCAGTGAAACCGGGACTACCCCCAATGAGCAGTTCTTC
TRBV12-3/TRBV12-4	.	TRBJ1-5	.	CASSSSFGNSMHF	TGTGCCAGCAGTTCCTCGTTTGGGAATTCAATGCATTTT
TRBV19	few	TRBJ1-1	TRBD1	CASSISLTGGTEAFF	TGTGCCAGTAGTATAAGTTTAACAGGGGGTACTGAAGCTTTCTTT
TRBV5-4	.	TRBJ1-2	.	CASSLYNYGYTF	TGTGCCAGCAGCTTGTATAACTATGGCTACACCTTC
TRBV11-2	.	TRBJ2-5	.	CASSLRYLPQETQYF	TGTGCCAGCAGCTTAAGATATCTCCCCCAAGAGACCCAGTACTTC
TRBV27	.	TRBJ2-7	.	CASSFQGSSYEQYF	TGTGCCAGCAGTTTTCAGGGGTCGTCCTACGAGCAGTACTTC
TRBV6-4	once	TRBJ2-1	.	CASSDGGSYNEQFF	TGTGCCAGCAGTGACGGGGGCTCCTACAATGAGCAGTTCTTC
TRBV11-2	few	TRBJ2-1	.	CASSLQRTAYNEQFF	TGTGCCAGCAGCCTGCAGAGGACAGCGTACAATGAGCAGTTCTTC
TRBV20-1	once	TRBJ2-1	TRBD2	CSARDWKRGGRNEQFF	TGCAGTGCTAGAGATTGGAAGCGGGGGGGCCGGAATGAGCAGTTCTTC
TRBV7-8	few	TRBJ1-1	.	CASSGHKGTEAFF	TGTGCCAGCAGCGGCCATAAAGGGACTGAAGCTTTCTTT
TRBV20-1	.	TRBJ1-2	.	CSANLNYGYTF	TGCAGTGCCAATCTAAACTATGGCTACACCTTC
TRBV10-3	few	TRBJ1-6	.	CAIGRRANSPLHF	TGTGCCATCGGTCGCCGGGCCAATTCACCCCTCCACTTT
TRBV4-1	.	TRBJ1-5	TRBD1	CASSQGGTGSQPQHF	TGCGCCAGCAGCCAAGGAGGGACAGGATCTCAGCCCCAGCATTTT
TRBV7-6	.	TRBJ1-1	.	CASSQTSGQPNTEAFF	TGTGCCAGCAGCCAAACCTCCGGACAGCCGAACACTGAAGCTTTCTTT
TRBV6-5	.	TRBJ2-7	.	CASSYDAGLTYEQYF	TGTGCCAGCAGTTACGATGCGGGGCTCACCTACGAGCAGTACTTC
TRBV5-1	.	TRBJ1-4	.	CASSGGRGSEKLFF	TGCGCCAGCAGCGGAGGCCGGGGTAGTGAAAAACTGTTTTTT
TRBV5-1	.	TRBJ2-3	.	CASAGDTQYF	TGCGCCAGCGCGGGGGATACGCAGTATTTT
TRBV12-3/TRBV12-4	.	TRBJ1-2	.	CASTYKGRGPNYGYTF	TGTGCCAGCACCTATAAGGGCAGGGGACCTAACTATGGCTACACCTTC
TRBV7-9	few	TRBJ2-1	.	CASSSSLKAQGLNEQFF	TGTGCCAGCAGCTCCTCCCTCAAGGCTCAGGGTTTGAATGAGCAGTTCTTC